The rows below give T cell receptor beta chains drawn from one sample of a study of regulatory T cells in long-lasting Graves disease. From the multiplex PCR reads, TCRdb called clonotypes with MiXCR, one entry per CDR3 protein. The table lists 390,000 or so distinct CDR3 sequences, roughly 24% of them singletons. Specimen: peripheral blood mononuclear cells (PBMCs), collected when the disease was refractory, from a patient treated with antithyroid drugs. These receptor sequences come from a middle-aged woman with Graves disease. The CDR3 runs from the conserved cysteine through the conserved F or W. The D gene is left open where the match is weak. Clone sizes are given selectively: once, few, many, or a class where the clone is expanded.

V gene: TRBV6-9
D gene: -
J gene: TRBJ2-3
clone size: -
CDR3 DNA: TGTGCCAGCAGTTACACGGGGTCGGATACGCAGTATTTT
CDR3 protein: CASSYTGSDTQYF

V gene: TRBV10-2
D gene: TRBD1
J gene: TRBJ2-5
clone size: many
CDR3 DNA: TGCGCCAGCAGTGCGTACAGGGGTCGGGAGACCCAGTACTTC
CDR3 protein: CASSAYRGRETQYF

V gene: TRBV14
D gene: -
J gene: TRBJ1-1
clone size: few
CDR3 DNA: TGTGCCAGCACCCGATGGGGGAACACTGAAGCTTTCTTT
CDR3 protein: CASTRWGNTEAFF

V gene: TRBV27
D gene: -
J gene: TRBJ2-2
clone size: many
CDR3 DNA: TGTGCCAGCAGCAGACTAGGCCACCGGGAGCTGTTTTTT
CDR3 protein: CASSRLGHRELFF

V gene: TRBV7-9
D gene: TRBD1
J gene: TRBJ1-5
clone size: many
CDR3 DNA: TGTGCCAGCAGCTGGGGACAGGGGGTTCAGCCCCAGCATTTT
CDR3 protein: CASSWGQGVQPQHF

V gene: TRBV29-1
D gene: TRBD1
J gene: TRBJ1-2
clone size: -
CDR3 DNA: TGCAGCGTTGTGGGGACAGGGTTCGGGTATGGCTACACCTTC
CDR3 protein: CSVVGTGFGYGYTF

V gene: TRBV11-2
D gene: -
J gene: TRBJ2-7
clone size: many
CDR3 DNA: TGTGCCAGCAGGCGCCCCAAGGGGATCGAGCAGTACTTC
CDR3 protein: CASRRPKGIEQYF

V gene: TRBV11-2
D gene: TRBD2
J gene: TRBJ2-7
clone size: many
CDR3 DNA: TGTGCCAGCAGCTTGCTCCAGCGGGAGCCCTACGAGCAGTACTTC
CDR3 protein: CASSLLQREPYEQYF

V gene: TRBV7-8
D gene: -
J gene: TRBJ2-7
clone size: -
CDR3 DNA: TGTGCCAGCAGCGAAATAACCCCCGGGGGCCCTAGGGTCGAGCAGTACTTC
CDR3 protein: CASSEITPGGPRVEQYF

V gene: TRBV2
D gene: TRBD2
J gene: TRBJ2-4
clone size: many
CDR3 DNA: TGTGCCAGCAGTGACGCTAGCGGGAGGGCCTGGATTCAGTACTTC
CDR3 protein: CASSDASGRAWIQYF

V gene: TRBV28
D gene: TRBD2
J gene: TRBJ2-5
clone size: many
CDR3 DNA: TGTGCCAGCAGGTCTACCGTCGGGGGGTACCAAGAGACCCAGTACTTC
CDR3 protein: CASRSTVGGYQETQYF

V gene: TRBV20-1
D gene: TRBD2
J gene: TRBJ2-2
clone size: -
CDR3 DNA: TGCAGTGCACGACTAGCGGGACTCACCGGGGAGCTGTTTTTT
CDR3 protein: CSARLAGLTGELFF

V gene: TRBV6-5
D gene: -
J gene: TRBJ2-5
clone size: many
CDR3 DNA: TGTGCCAGCAGTTACAAAGGGTCGAGTAGTAAGACCCAGTACTTC
CDR3 protein: CASSYKGSSSKTQYF

V gene: TRBV7-8
D gene: TRBD1
J gene: TRBJ1-1
clone size: many
CDR3 DNA: TGTGCCAGCAGCCCAGGACAGGGGGCGCGGACTGAAGCTTTCTTT
CDR3 protein: CASSPGQGARTEAFF

V gene: TRBV7-2
D gene: TRBD1
J gene: TRBJ2-7
clone size: few
CDR3 DNA: TGTGCCAGCAGCTCCCAGGCCGGACAGGGCTACGAGCAGTACTTC
CDR3 protein: CASSSQAGQGYEQYF

V gene: TRBV7-8
D gene: -
J gene: TRBJ2-2
clone size: few
CDR3 DNA: TGTGCCAGCAGCGCCGACCGATTCCGTAACCGTTGGGAGCTGTTTTTT
CDR3 protein: CASSADRFRNRWELFF

V gene: TRBV28
D gene: -
J gene: TRBJ1-1
clone size: many
CDR3 DNA: TGTGCCAGCAGTCCACGGACCCTTTTGGGGAATACTGAAGCTTTCTTT
CDR3 protein: CASSPRTLLGNTEAFF

V gene: TRBV28
D gene: TRBD1
J gene: TRBJ1-6
clone size: many
CDR3 DNA: TGTGCCAGCAGTTTACACCCGGCCGGGACAGGGGGTTCACCCCTCCACTTT
CDR3 protein: CASSLHPAGTGGSPLHF

V gene: TRBV20-1
D gene: TRBD2
J gene: TRBJ2-5
clone size: many
CDR3 DNA: TGCAGTGCCATACGACTAGCGGGAGGAAGGGAGACCCAGTACTTC
CDR3 protein: CSAIRLAGGRETQYF

V gene: TRBV20-1
D gene: TRBD1
J gene: TRBJ2-7
clone size: few
CDR3 DNA: TGCAGTGCTACCAGACCTCGACAGGGGGCTTCCTACGAGCAGTACTTC
CDR3 protein: CSATRPRQGASYEQYF

V gene: TRBV14
D gene: -
J gene: TRBJ2-1
clone size: few
CDR3 DNA: TGTGCCAGCAGCCAAGTTTGGCGCGATAACTACAATGAGCAGTTCTTC
CDR3 protein: CASSQVWRDNYNEQFF

V gene: TRBV29-1
D gene: -
J gene: TRBJ2-7
clone size: many
CDR3 DNA: TGCAGCGTCAGGGTAGCCTACGAGCAGTACTTC
CDR3 protein: CSVRVAYEQYF

V gene: TRBV20-1
D gene: -
J gene: TRBJ1-6
clone size: -
CDR3 DNA: TGCAGTGCTAGAGACAGGGAGCAGTATAATTCACCCCTCCACTTT
CDR3 protein: CSARDREQYNSPLHF

V gene: TRBV20-1
D gene: -
J gene: TRBJ1-5
clone size: few
CDR3 DNA: TGCAGTGCTAGACCACCAGGTGGCAATCAGCCCCAGCATTTT
CDR3 protein: CSARPPGGNQPQHF

V gene: TRBV7-6
D gene: TRBD2
J gene: TRBJ2-2
clone size: many
CDR3 DNA: TGTGCCAGCAGGCTAGCGGGAGAGGCCGGGGAGCTGTTTTTT
CDR3 protein: CASRLAGEAGELFF

V gene: TRBV28
D gene: TRBD2
J gene: TRBJ2-7
clone size: -
CDR3 DNA: TGTGCCAGCAGTTTTTTAACTAGCGGGAGATCTGTGTGGTACGAGCAGTACTTC
CDR3 protein: CASSFLTSGRSVWYEQYF

V gene: TRBV7-9
D gene: TRBD1
J gene: TRBJ1-4
clone size: few
CDR3 DNA: TGTGCCAGCAGCTTAGTAGACAGGGGAGACGAAAAACTGTTTTTT
CDR3 protein: CASSLVDRGDEKLFF

V gene: TRBV7-2
D gene: TRBD2
J gene: TRBJ2-7
clone size: few
CDR3 DNA: TGTGCCAGCAGCCGTCGGGCGGGAGGGCTCTCCGAGCAGTACTTC
CDR3 protein: CASSRRAGGLSEQYF

V gene: TRBV4-2
D gene: TRBD2
J gene: TRBJ2-5
clone size: -
CDR3 DNA: TGTGCCAGCAGCCCCTCTCACGGACTAGCGGGACAAGAGACCCAGTACTTC
CDR3 protein: CASSPSHGLAGQETQYF

V gene: TRBV20-1
D gene: -
J gene: TRBJ1-3
clone size: -
CDR3 DNA: TGCAGTGCTAGAGGCACTATCGGGGGGGAAAACACCATATATTTT
CDR3 protein: CSARGTIGGENTIYF

V gene: TRBV6-1
D gene: TRBD2
J gene: TRBJ2-5
clone size: many
CDR3 DNA: TGTGCCAGCAGGCGGATAGCGGGAGGGCAAGAGACCCAGTACTTC
CDR3 protein: CASRRIAGGQETQYF

V gene: TRBV11-2
D gene: TRBD1
J gene: TRBJ2-4
clone size: few
CDR3 DNA: TGTGCCAGCAGCTTAAGGCAAGGGGGCCCGAATTTGCAGTACTTC
CDR3 protein: CASSLRQGGPNLQYF

V gene: TRBV28
D gene: -
J gene: TRBJ1-4
clone size: many
CDR3 DNA: TGTGCCAGCAGTTTATTCCAGGGAGCTAACGAAAAACTGTTTTTT
CDR3 protein: CASSLFQGANEKLFF

V gene: TRBV28
D gene: TRBD1
J gene: TRBJ2-7
clone size: many
CDR3 DNA: TGTGCCAGCAGTTCACCGGGACAGGGGGACGAGCAGTACTTC
CDR3 protein: CASSSPGQGDEQYF

V gene: TRBV28
D gene: -
J gene: TRBJ2-3
clone size: few
CDR3 DNA: TGTGCCAGCACCGCGGACTACGTCACAGATACGCAGTATTTT
CDR3 protein: CASTADYVTDTQYF

V gene: TRBV5-1
D gene: -
J gene: TRBJ2-7
clone size: -
CDR3 DNA: TGCGCCAGCAGCTTAGGGGGGCACCCCGACTCCGAGCAGTACTTC
CDR3 protein: CASSLGGHPDSEQYF

V gene: TRBV28
D gene: -
J gene: TRBJ1-1
clone size: many
CDR3 DNA: TGTGCCAGCAGTCCCGGGACGAGGAGCACTGAAGCTTTCTTT
CDR3 protein: CASSPGTRSTEAFF

V gene: TRBV19
D gene: TRBD2
J gene: TRBJ2-7
clone size: few
CDR3 DNA: TGTGCCAGTAGTATCGGGCCGGGACTAGCCTCCGAGCAGTACTTC
CDR3 protein: CASSIGPGLASEQYF

V gene: TRBV28
D gene: -
J gene: TRBJ1-2
clone size: many
CDR3 DNA: TGTGCCAGCAGCCAAACTCTGGGTAACTATGGCTACACCTTC
CDR3 protein: CASSQTLGNYGYTF

V gene: TRBV20-1
D gene: -
J gene: TRBJ2-5
clone size: -
CDR3 DNA: TGCAGTGCTCTCGGGCCGCAAGAGACCCAGTACTTC
CDR3 protein: CSALGPQETQYF

V gene: TRBV30
D gene: -
J gene: TRBJ1-3
clone size: -
CDR3 DNA: TGTGCCTGGAGTGTTAGAATCTCTGGAAACACCATATATTTT
CDR3 protein: CAWSVRISGNTIYF

V gene: TRBV10-3
D gene: TRBD2
J gene: TRBJ2-2
clone size: -
CDR3 DNA: TGTGCCATCAGTGAGTCGGGACTAGCGGGAGATTCCCCCGGGGAGCTGTTTTTT
CDR3 protein: CAISESGLAGDSPGELFF